The 2 T cell receptor beta chains below all came from one sample that was sequenced in a study of blood T cells in healthy people across ages. Primed by a sample-barcoded 5' primer and a J-beta primer mix, a second PCR proceeded for about 6 to 12 cycles. TCRdb re-called the 5' RACE reads with MiXCR, one entry per CDR3 protein. This table holds over 700,000 distinct CDR3 sequences, approximately 25% found once. The data also belong to a second study, concerning T cells of mothers and their children.

Material: blood. The origin of the receptors is a boy aged 5-17 years in good health.

The rearrangement uses TRBV27 and TRBJ2-5; D possibly corresponds to TRBD2 (6 bases). Gene TRBJ2-7 matches the end of the DNA better, so the J call may be wrong. Per germline, CDR1 MNHEY and CDR2 SMNVEV (reference sequence). The CDR3 has 14 amino acids. The CDR3 sequence is CASSLGTSNYEQYF. The CDR3 region has the DNA TGTGCCAGCAGTCTCGGGACTTCCAACTACGAGCAGTACTTC.

The chain couples TRBV7-2 to TRBJ2-6; 8 bases are a match to TRBD1. V trimming: 3 bases; J trimming: 0 bases; junction bases outside the gene matches: 7. The CDR3 is made up of 18 amino acids. Looked up from germline, CDR1 is SGHTA and CDR2 is FQGNSA. The CDR3 sequence: CASSFRQGADSGANVLTF. In DNA form, the CDR3 reads TGTGCCAGCAGCTTTCGCCAGGGGGCAGACTCTGGGGCCAACGTCCTGACTTTC.